The TCR beta chain described here comes from a study of cytomegalovirus exposure and HLA in healthy donors. V gave up 4 bases and J gave up 5 bases, with 14 bases separating them. From germline, CDR1 is SGHAT and CDR2 FQNNGV. The CDR3 has 14 residues. The PCR used 60 Vbeta and 13 Jbeta primers. Data came from immunoSEQ multiplex PCR; TCRdb stores just in-frame clones and leaves some out. The sample lists 95,000 to 150,000 clones, 66% occurring once. The sequencing input was PBMCs. The sequence derives from a young man in good health and CMV-seronegative. This chain joins TRBV11-2 and TRBJ2-5; possibly TRBD2 for D (6 bases). CDR3 sequence (DNA): TGTGCCAGCAGCTCGCTCGGTGGGGGGGAGACCCAGTACTTC. It codes for CASSSLGGGETQYF. The full variable domain, its missing parts supplied by reference TRBV11-2 and TRBJ2-5, is EAGVAQSPRYKIIEKRQSVAFWCNPISGHATLYWYQQILGQGPKLLIQFQNNGVVDDSQLPKDRFSAERLKGVDSTLKIQPAKLEDSAVYLCASSSLGGGETQYFGPGTRLLVL.